The 15 T cell receptor beta chains in this list originate from one sample, sequenced in a study of T cell responses to AZD1222 COVID-19 vaccine. Repertoires were generated with immunoSEQ multiplex PCR, while TCRdb's copy carries only in-frame clones and drops some. Altogether over 85,000 clones are present, 87% being singletons, with the ten largest covering under 3.5%. This sample comprised peripheral blood, obtained on day 0 of AZD1222 vaccination. These receptors came from an adult in good health.

The chain combines TRBV6-2 or TRBV6-3 with TRBJ2-3; tentative D call: TRBD2 (6 bases). Looked up from germline, CDR1 is MNHEY and CDR2 is SVGEGT. CDR3 length: 14 amino acids. The V gene lost 6 bases and the J gene lost 4 bases, with 14 bases spanning the gap. The CDR3 loop reads CASSPSASSDTQYF. The CDR3 region has the DNA TGTGCCAGCAGCCCTAGCGCTAGTTCAGATACGCAGTATTTT.

The rearrangement links TRBV6-5 to TRBJ1-4, with a weak D call TRBD1 (5 bases). Per the germline V gene, CDR1 is MNHEY and CDR2 is SVGAGI. V gave up 4 bases and J gave up 0 bases, with 12 bases separating them. This CDR3 spans 16 amino acids. The CDR3 nucleotides read TGTGCCAGCAGTTTCGACAGACCTTCAACTAATGAAAAACTGTTTTTT. Its translation is CASSFDRPSTNEKLFF.

This clone was observed a few times. This chain joins TRBV28 and TRBJ1-5; D perhaps matches TRBD1 (6 bases). The CDR3 is 16 amino acids. The germline gives CDR1 MDHEN, CDR2 SYDVKM. V lost 5 bases and J 0 bases, leaving 14 bases between the germline ends. CDR3 nucleotide sequence: TGTGCCAGCAGTAGGGAGGGGGTCTATAGCAATCAGCCCCAGCATTTT. As protein: CASSREGVYSNQPQHF.

The chain recombines TRBV6-2 or TRBV6-3 with TRBJ2-1; 10 bases line up with TRBD2. The CDR3 has 15 amino acids. CDR1 and CDR2 from the germline V gene are MNHEY and SVGEGT. The J segment lost 3 bases and the V segment lost 5 bases, leaving 4 bases of the junction unmatched. The CDR3 DNA sequence: TGTGCCAGCAGTATCCTAGCGGGGGTCTACAATGAGCAGTTCTTC. Translated: CASSILAGVYNEQFF.

This chain joins TRBV3-1 (or the pseudogene TRBV3-2) and TRBJ1-6; D not certain. Trimming took off 1 base at V and 5 bases at J, with 6 bases between the two ends. This CDR3 is built from 14 residues. The germline gives CDR1 LGHDT, CDR2 YNNKEL (reference sequence). The DNA for the CDR3 is TGTGCCAGCAGCCAAGGGGCCAATAATTCACCCCTCCACTTT. It codes for CASSQGANNSPLHF.

V usage is TRBV29-1 and J usage is TRBJ1-2; D is unclear. The CDR3 spans 12 residues. V gave up 1 base and J gave up 3 bases, with 6 bases separating them. Germline-derived CDR1 and CDR2 are SQVTM and ANQGSEA. The CDR3 protein is CSVEVPDYGYTF. In DNA, the CDR3 is TGCAGCGTTGAAGTACCAGACTATGGCTACACCTTC.

The CDR3 DNA is TGCGCCAGCAGCCAACAGGAAAGGATTTTTGGAAACACCATATATTTT. This encodes CASSQQERIFGNTIYF. J is TRBJ1-3 and V is TRBV4-1; D uncertain. Germline-derived CDR1 and CDR2 are MGHRA and YSYEKL. This CDR3 contains 16 residues. V was cut by 2 bases and J by 3 bases, with 14 bases left in between.

CDR3 loop: CAWSAGTESNQPQHF. DNA for the CDR3: TGTGCCTGGAGTGCAGGGACCGAATCCAATCAGCCCCAGCATTTT. The chain links TRBV30 to TRBJ1-5, with D possibly TRBD1 on 5 matching bases. V was clipped by 1 base and J by 3 bases, with 13 bases between them. Looked up from germline, CDR1 is GTSNPN and CDR2 is SVGIG (reference sequence). The CDR3 consists of 15 residues.

The chain joins TRBV13 to TRBJ2-1; the D gene could be TRBD1 or TRBD2 (5 bases each). Trimming left V 5 bases short and J 10 bases short, with 18 bases between. From germline, CDR1 is PRHDT and CDR2 FYEKMQ (reference sequence). The CDR3 has 14 residues. The DNA for the CDR3 is TGTGCCAGCAGCCCCCCAAGGGGAGCCCACGAGCAGTTCTTC. Its protein is CASSPPRGAHEQFF. The full variable domain, completed using reference TRBV13 and TRBJ2-1, is AAGVIQSPRHLIKEKRETATLKCYPIPRHDTVYWYQQGPGQDPQFLISFYEKMQSDKGSIPDRFSAQQFSDYHSELNMSSLELGDSALYFCASSPPRGAHEQFFGPGTRLTVL.

The table lists this clone with a few counts. The chain joins TRBV11-3 to TRBJ2-7; no clear D. Looked up from germline, CDR1 is SGHNT and CDR2 is YENEEA. This CDR3 has 12 residues. Trimming cost V 1 base and J 3 bases, with 4 bases left between them. The CDR3 nucleotides are TGTGCCAGCAGCTTAGTGTACTACGAGCAGTACTTC. This translates into CASSLVYYEQYF.

CDR3 sequence reads: CASSPWDQPQHF. The CDR3 DNA is TGCGCCAGCAGCCCTTGGGATCAGCCCCAGCATTTT. J is TRBJ1-5 and V is TRBV5-1; D not resolved. CDR3 length: 12 amino acids. Trimming took 4 bases from V and 5 from J, leaving 7 bases between them. CDR1 SGHRS and CDR2 YFSETQ come from the germline V gene.

The chain joins TRBV12-3 or TRBV12-4 to TRBJ2-1; D is unresolved. The CDR3 spans 13 residues. Trimming shortened V by 6 bases and J by 4 bases, and 10 bases separated the two germline ends. In DNA form, the CDR3 reads TGTGCCAGCAGCACCGGGCCATACAATGAGCAGTTCTTC. It specifies CASSTGPYNEQFF.

V usage is TRBV27 and J usage is TRBJ1-2; 8 nucleotides line up with TRBD1. CDR3 size: 15 residues. The germline V gene has CDR1 MNHEY and CDR2 SMNVEV (reference sequence). The junction had 12 bases not matched to a gene; V was cut back by 4 bases and J by 8 bases. CDR3 sequence reads: CASSSKGQGAGGYTF. CDR3 nucleotides: TGTGCCAGCAGTTCAAAGGGGCAGGGGGCCGGAGGCTACACCTTC.

The chain is built from TRBV6-6 and TRBJ1-2; D may be TRBD1 (6 bases). Looked up from germline, CDR1 is MNHNY and CDR2 is SVGAGI (reference sequence). The CDR3 is 12 amino acids. Trimming pared 10 bases from V and 5 bases from J, leaving 14 bases between. The CDR3 protein is CATIGTLYGYTF. The CDR3 nucleotides are TGTGCCACCATCGGGACATTGTATGGCTACACCTTC.

The chain uses TRBV9 and TRBJ2-5; 9 nucleotides line up with TRBD2. The CDR3 length is 16 residues. CDR1 and CDR2 from the germline V gene are SGDLS and YYNGEE. Germline trimming cut 0 bases from V and 0 bases from J; bases unmatched to any gene: 3. CDR3 in amino acids: CASSVGAGGYQETQYF. The CDR3 DNA follows: TGTGCCAGCAGCGTAGGAGCGGGGGGCTACCAAGAGACCCAGTACTTC. The full variable domain, rest sourced from reference TRBV9 and TRBJ2-5, is DSGVTQTPKHLITATGQRVTLRCSPRSGDLSVYWYQQSLDQGLQFLIQYYNGEERAKGNILERFSAQQFPDLHSELNLSSLELGDSALYFCASSVGAGGYQETQYFGPGTRLLVL.